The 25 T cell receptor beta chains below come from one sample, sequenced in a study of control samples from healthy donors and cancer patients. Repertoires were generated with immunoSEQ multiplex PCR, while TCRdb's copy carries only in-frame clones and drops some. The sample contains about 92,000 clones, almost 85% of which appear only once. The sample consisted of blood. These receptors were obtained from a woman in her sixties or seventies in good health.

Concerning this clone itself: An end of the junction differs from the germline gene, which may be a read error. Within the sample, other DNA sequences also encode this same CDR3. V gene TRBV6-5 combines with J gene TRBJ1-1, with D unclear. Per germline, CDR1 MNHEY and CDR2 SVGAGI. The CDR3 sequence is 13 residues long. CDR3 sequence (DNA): TGTGCCTCTAGCGGGGAAATAGGCACTGAAGCCTTCTTT. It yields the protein CASSGEIGTEAFF.

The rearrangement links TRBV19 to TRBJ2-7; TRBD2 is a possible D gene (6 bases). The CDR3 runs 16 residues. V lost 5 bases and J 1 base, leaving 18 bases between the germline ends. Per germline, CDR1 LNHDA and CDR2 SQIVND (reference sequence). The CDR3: CASSVSGTHLSYEQYF. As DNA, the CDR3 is TGTGCCAGTAGTGTGTCCGGGACTCATCTATCCTACGAGCAGTACTTC. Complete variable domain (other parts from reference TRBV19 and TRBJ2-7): DGGITQSPKYLFRKEGQNVTLSCEQNLNHDAMYWYRQDPGQGLRLIYYSQIVNDFQKGDIAEGYSVSREKKESFPLTVTSAQKNPTAFYLCASSVSGTHLSYEQYFGPGTRLTVT.

In DNA form, the CDR3 reads TGTGCCAGCAGCAGCGACAGGGGGCCTGGAAACACCATATATTTT. This gives the protein CASSSDRGPGNTIYF. The genes are TRBV13 and TRBJ1-3; 10 positions match TRBD1. The CDR3 has 15 residues. Germline CDR1 reads PRHDT; CDR2 reads FYEKMQ (reference sequence). After removal of 5 bases from V and 2 bases from J, the junction contained 3 bases not matched to a gene.

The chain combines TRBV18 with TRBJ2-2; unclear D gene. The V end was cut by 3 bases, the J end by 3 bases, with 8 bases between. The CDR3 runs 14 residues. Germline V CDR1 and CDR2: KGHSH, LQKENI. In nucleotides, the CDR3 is TGTGCCAGCTCACCGTCGATTGACACCGGGGAGCTGTTTTTT. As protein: CASSPSIDTGELFF.

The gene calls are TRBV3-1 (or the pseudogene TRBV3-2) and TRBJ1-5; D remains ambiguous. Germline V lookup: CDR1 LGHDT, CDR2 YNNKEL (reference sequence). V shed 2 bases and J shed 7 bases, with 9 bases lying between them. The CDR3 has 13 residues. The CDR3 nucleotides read TGTGCCAGCAGCCAACAACTAGGACAGCCCCAGCATTTT. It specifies CASSQQLGQPQHF.

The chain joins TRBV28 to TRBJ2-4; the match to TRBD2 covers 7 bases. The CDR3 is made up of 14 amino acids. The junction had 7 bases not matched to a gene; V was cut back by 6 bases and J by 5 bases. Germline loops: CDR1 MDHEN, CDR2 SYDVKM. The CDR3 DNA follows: TGTGCCAGCAGCGGCGGGGGTTTTGAAAACATTCAGTACTTC. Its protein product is CASSGGGFENIQYF.

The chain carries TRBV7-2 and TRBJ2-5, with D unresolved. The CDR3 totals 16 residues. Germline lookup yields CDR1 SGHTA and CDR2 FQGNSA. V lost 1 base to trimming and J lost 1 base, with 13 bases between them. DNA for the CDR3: TGTGCCAGCAGCTTAGGAGTCGGTCAGTCCCAAGAGACCCAGTACTTC. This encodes CASSLGVGQSQETQYF.

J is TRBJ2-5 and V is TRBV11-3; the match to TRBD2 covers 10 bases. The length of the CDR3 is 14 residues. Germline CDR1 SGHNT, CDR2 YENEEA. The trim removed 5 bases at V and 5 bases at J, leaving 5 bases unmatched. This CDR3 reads CASSPGTSAETQYF. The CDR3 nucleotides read TGTGCCAGCAGCCCCGGGACTAGCGCGGAGACCCAGTACTTC.

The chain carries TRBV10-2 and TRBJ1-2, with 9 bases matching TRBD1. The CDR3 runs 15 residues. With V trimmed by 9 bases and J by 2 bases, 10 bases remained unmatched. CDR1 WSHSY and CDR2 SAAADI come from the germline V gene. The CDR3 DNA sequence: TGCGCCAGTCAGCGACCGGACAGGGGCAACTATGGCTACACCTTC. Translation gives CASQRPDRGNYGYTF.

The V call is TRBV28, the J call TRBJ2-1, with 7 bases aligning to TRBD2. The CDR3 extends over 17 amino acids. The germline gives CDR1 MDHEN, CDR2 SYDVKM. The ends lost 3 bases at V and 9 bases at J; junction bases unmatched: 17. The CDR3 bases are TGTGCCAGCAGTTTGGCATCAGCGGGGATATCCTTAGGTGAGCAGTTCTTC. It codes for CASSLASAGISLGEQFF.

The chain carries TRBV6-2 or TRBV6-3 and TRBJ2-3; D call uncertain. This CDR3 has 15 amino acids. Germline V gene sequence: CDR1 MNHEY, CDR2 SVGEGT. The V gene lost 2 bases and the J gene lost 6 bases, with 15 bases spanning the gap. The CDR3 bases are TGTGCCAGCAGTTACGTTCAAGGAGCGACCGATACGCAGTATTTT. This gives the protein CASSYVQGATDTQYF.

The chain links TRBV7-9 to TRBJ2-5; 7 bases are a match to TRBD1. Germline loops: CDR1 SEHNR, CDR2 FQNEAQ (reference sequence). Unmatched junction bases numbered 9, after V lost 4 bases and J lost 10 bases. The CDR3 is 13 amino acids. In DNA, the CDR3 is TGTGCCAGCAGCTCCCAGGGGGATCGGGGCCAGTACTTC. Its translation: CASSSQGDRGQYF.

The CDR3 spells CASSLKTGLERNTIYF. The CDR3 bases are TGTGCCAGCTCTCTCAAGACAGGGTTGGAGAGAAACACCATATATTTT. The gene calls are TRBV18 and TRBJ1-3; 7 nucleotides align to TRBD1. This CDR3 spans 16 amino acids. J gave up 5 bases and V 6 bases, and 13 bases lay outside the gene matches. Germline CDR1 KGHSH, CDR2 LQKENI.

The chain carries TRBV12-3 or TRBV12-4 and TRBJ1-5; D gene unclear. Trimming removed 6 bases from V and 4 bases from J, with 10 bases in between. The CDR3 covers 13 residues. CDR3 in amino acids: CASRARLNQPQHF. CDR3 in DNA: TGTGCCAGCAGGGCCCGGTTGAATCAGCCCCAGCATTTT.

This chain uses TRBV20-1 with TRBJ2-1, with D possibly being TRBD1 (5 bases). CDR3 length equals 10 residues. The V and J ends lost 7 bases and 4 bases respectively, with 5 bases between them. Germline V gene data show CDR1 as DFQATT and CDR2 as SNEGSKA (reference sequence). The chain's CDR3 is CSGQYNEQFF. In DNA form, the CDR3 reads TGCAGTGGACAGTACAATGAGCAGTTCTTC.

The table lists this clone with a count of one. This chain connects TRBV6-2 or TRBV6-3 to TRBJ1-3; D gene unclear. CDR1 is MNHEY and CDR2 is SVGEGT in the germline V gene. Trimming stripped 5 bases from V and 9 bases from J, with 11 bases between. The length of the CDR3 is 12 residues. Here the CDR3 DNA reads TGTGCCAGCAGTCCCATATCGCCCACCATATATTTT. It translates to CASSPISPTIYF.

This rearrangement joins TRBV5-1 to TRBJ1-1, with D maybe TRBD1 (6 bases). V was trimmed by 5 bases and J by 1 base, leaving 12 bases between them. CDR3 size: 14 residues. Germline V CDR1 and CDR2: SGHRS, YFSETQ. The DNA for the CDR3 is TGCGCCAGCAGGGGGGGGCATCCGAACACTGAAGCTTTCTTT. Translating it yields CASRGGHPNTEAFF.

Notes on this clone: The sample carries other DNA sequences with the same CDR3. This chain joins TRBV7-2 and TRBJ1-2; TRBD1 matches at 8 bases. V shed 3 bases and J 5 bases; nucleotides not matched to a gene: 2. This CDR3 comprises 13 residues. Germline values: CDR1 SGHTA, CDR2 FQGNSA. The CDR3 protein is CASSLDRVYGYTF. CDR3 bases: TGTGCCAGCAGCTTGGACAGGGTTTATGGCTACACCTTC.

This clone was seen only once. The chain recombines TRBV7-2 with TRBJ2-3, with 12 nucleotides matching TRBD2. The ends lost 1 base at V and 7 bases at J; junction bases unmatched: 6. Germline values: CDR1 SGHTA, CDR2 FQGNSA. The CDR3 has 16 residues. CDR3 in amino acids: CASSLDPSGGANTQYF. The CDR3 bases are TGTGCCAGCAGCTTAGACCCTAGCGGGGGGGCAAATACGCAGTATTTT.

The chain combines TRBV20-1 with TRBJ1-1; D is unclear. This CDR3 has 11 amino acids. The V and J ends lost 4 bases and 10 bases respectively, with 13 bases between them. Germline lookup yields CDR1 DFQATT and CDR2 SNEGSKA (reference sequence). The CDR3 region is CSATPAGGAFF. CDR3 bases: TGCAGTGCTACCCCCGCCGGTGGAGCTTTCTTT.

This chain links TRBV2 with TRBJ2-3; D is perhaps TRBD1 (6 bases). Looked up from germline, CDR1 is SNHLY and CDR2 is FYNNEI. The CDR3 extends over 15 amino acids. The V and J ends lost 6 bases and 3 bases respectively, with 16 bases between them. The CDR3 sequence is CASSLTGLATDTQYF. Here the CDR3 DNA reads TGTGCCAGCAGCCTAACAGGGCTTGCGACAGATACGCAGTATTTT. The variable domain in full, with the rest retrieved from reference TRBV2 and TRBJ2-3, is EPEVTQTPSHQVTQMGQEVILRCVPISNHLYFYWYRQILGQKVEFLVSFYNNEISEKSEIFDDQFSVERPDGSNFTLKIRSTKLEDSAMYFCASSLTGLATDTQYFGPGTRLTVL.

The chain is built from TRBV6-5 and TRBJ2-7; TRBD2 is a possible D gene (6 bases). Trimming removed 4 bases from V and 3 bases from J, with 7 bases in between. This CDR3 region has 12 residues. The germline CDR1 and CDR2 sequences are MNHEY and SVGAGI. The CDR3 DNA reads TGTGCCAGCAGTTCGACTAGCTACGAGCAGTACTTC. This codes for CASSSTSYEQYF.

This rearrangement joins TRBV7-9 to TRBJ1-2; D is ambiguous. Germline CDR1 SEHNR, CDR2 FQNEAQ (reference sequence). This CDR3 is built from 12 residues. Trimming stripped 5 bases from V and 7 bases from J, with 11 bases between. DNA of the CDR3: TGTGCCAGCAGCCACCTCGCCTTTGGCTACACCTTC. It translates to CASSHLAFGYTF.

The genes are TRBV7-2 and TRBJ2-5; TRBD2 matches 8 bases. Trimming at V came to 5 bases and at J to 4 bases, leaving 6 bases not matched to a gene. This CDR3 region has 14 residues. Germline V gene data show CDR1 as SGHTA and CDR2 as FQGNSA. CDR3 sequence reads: CASSETSAGETQYF. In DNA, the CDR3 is TGTGCCAGCAGCGAGACTAGCGCCGGAGAGACCCAGTACTTC.

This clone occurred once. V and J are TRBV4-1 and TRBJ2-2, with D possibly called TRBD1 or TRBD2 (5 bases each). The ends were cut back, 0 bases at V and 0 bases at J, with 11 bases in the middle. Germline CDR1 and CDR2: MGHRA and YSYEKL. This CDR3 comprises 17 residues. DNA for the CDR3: TGCGCCAGCAGCCAAGATTTGGGACGCACGAACACCGGGGAGCTGTTTTTT. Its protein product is CASSQDLGRTNTGELFF.